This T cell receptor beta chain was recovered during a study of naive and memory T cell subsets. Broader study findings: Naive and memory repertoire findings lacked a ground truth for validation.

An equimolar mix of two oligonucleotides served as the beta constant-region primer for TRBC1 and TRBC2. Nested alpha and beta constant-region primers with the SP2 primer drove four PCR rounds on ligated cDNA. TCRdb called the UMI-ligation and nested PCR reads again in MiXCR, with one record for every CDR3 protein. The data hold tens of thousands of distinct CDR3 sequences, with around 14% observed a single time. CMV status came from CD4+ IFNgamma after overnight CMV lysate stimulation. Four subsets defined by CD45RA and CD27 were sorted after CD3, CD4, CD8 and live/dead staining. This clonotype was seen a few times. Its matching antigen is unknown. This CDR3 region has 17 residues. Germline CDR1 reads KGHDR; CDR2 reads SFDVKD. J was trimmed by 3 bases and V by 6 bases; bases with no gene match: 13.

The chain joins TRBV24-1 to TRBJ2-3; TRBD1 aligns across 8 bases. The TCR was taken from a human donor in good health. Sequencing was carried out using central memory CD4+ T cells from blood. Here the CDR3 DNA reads TGTGCCACCAGTTCCGAGGCTTGGACAGGGACTACAGATACGCAGTATTTT. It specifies CATSSEAWTGTTDTQYF.